A selection of T cell receptor beta chains follows, all from one sample in a study of shared clonotypes between healthy human individuals. Produced via immunoSEQ multiplex PCR; TCRdb's table is partial and in-frame only. The table shows about 800,000 clones, with 96% occurring only once. Sequenced input: naive CD8+ T cells sorted from blood. All receptors derive from a man younger than 40 in good health. CDR3s include the opening cysteine and the closing phenylalanine or tryptophan. Fields, in order: V gene, clone size, J gene, D gene, CDR3 protein, CDR3 DNA. A D gene is named only where the DNA matches it firmly. Some rows have no size entry. The others give once, few or many, or a class for an expanded clone.

>TRBV28|-|TRBJ2-1|TRBD2
CASSLSREWSYNEQFF
TGTGCCAGCAGTTTATCGCGGGAGTGGTCCTACAATGAGCAGTTCTTC
>TRBV29-1|-|TRBJ2-1|-
CSVTPRGGGSEQFF
TGCAGCGTCACCCCCCGAGGAGGGGGCAGTGAGCAGTTCTTC
>TRBV6-6|-|TRBJ2-7|TRBD2
CATGTSEIYEQYF
TGTGCCACCGGGACTAGCGAAATTTACGAGCAGTACTTC
>TRBV19|-|TRBJ1-5|-
CASSIYRYGNQPQHF
TGTGCCAGTAGTATTTACAGGTACGGCAATCAGCCCCAGCATTTT
>TRBV4-1|-|TRBJ2-5|-
CASSQGGSLQETQYF
TGCGCCAGCAGCCAAGGGGGGTCCCTTCAAGAGACCCAGTACTTC
>TRBV4-1|-|TRBJ2-5|TRBD1
CASSHPRDSSQETQYF
TGCGCCAGCAGCCATCCGAGGGACAGTTCCCAAGAGACCCAGTACTTC
>TRBV19|-|TRBJ1-4|-
CASRNEKLFF
TGTGCCAGTAGGAATGAAAAACTGTTTTTT
>TRBV7-6|once|TRBJ2-7|-
CASSPPNQHEQYF
TGTGCCAGCAGCCCCCCCAACCAACACGAGCAGTACTTC
>TRBV28|-|TRBJ1-5|-
CASSPYPGSNQPQHF
TGTGCCAGCAGCCCCTACCCAGGTAGCAATCAGCCCCAGCATTTT
>TRBV27|-|TRBJ1-2|-
CASSDGRVGGYTF
TGTGCCAGCAGTGACGGCCGGGTTGGTGGCTACACCTTC
>TRBV7-8|-|TRBJ2-7|TRBD1
CASSLVVLGQGASEQYF
TGTGCCAGCAGCTTAGTTGTTTTGGGACAGGGGGCCTCCGAGCAGTACTTC
>TRBV9|-|TRBJ2-3|TRBD2
CASSGTSGSTDTQYF
TGTGCCAGCAGCGGGACTAGCGGGAGCACAGATACGCAGTATTTT
>TRBV27|-|TRBJ2-5|-
CASSLNAGHPYQETQYF
TGTGCCAGCAGTTTAAATGCGGGACACCCCTACCAAGAGACCCAGTACTTC
>TRBV27|-|TRBJ2-7|TRBD1
CASSLLDRAYEQYF
TGTGCCAGCAGTTTATTGGACAGGGCCTACGAGCAGTACTTC
>TRBV9|-|TRBJ2-7|-
CASSVGGKGYEQYF
TGTGCCAGCAGCGTAGGGGGTAAGGGCTACGAGCAGTACTTC
>TRBV29-1|-|TRBJ1-3|-
CSVRGSSGNTIYF
TGCAGCGTCCGTGGGAGCTCTGGAAACACCATATATTTT
>TRBV10-3|-|TRBJ2-5|-
CAISGEMETQYF
TGTGCCATCAGTGGGGAGATGGAGACCCAGTACTTC
>TRBV2|-|TRBJ2-7|-
CASRTLGENLGYEQYF
TGTGCCAGCAGGACGTTAGGGGAGAATCTAGGGTACGAGCAGTACTTC
>TRBV4-1|-|TRBJ2-3|-
CASSQDRKDTQYF
TGCGCCAGCAGCCAAGATCGTAAAGATACGCAGTATTTT
>TRBV29-1|once|TRBJ2-7|TRBD2
CSVLAGTYEQYF
TGCAGCGTACTAGCGGGGACCTACGAGCAGTACTTC
>TRBV5-4|-|TRBJ1-1|TRBD1
CASSTGTGNTEAFF
TGTGCCAGCAGCACCGGGACAGGGAACACTGAAGCTTTCTTT
>TRBV6-1|-|TRBJ1-5|-
CASSGLRDGDQPQHF
TGTGCCAGCAGTGGCCTCCGGGACGGAGATCAGCCCCAGCATTTT
>TRBV7-3|-|TRBJ2-1|TRBD1
CASSSDRASYNEQFF
TGTGCCAGCAGCTCAGACAGGGCATCCTACAATGAGCAGTTCTTC
>TRBV19|-|TRBJ2-2|-
CASSISGTGELFF
TGTGCCAGTAGTATATCGGGGACCGGGGAGCTGTTTTTT
>TRBV4-1|-|TRBJ2-7|-
CASSQVQGAYEQYF
TGCGCCAGCAGCCAAGTCCAGGGCGCCTACGAGCAGTACTTC
>TRBV7-9|-|TRBJ2-7|TRBD1
CASSHFRQGINEQYF
TGTGCCAGCAGCCACTTCCGACAGGGTATAAACGAGCAGTACTTC
>TRBV7-8|-|TRBJ2-3|-
CASSLGLEHTDTQYF
TGTGCCAGCAGCTTAGGACTAGAACACACAGATACGCAGTATTTT
>TRBV29-1|-|TRBJ1-1|-
CSGDGMNTEAFF
TGCAGCGGGGACGGAATGAACACTGAAGCTTTCTTT
>TRBV27|-|TRBJ1-5|TRBD1
CASSLWGRGNQPQHF
TGTGCCAGCAGTTTATGGGGCAGGGGGAATCAGCCCCAGCATTTT
>TRBV30|-|TRBJ2-7|TRBD2
CAWDSGSIYEQYF
TGTGCCTGGGATAGCGGGAGTATTTACGAGCAGTACTTC
>TRBV6-5|-|TRBJ2-1|TRBD2
CASSYSAGARWVEQFF
TGTGCCAGCAGTTACTCGGCGGGAGCCCGGTGGGTTGAGCAGTTCTTC
>TRBV7-2|-|TRBJ2-7|TRBD2
CASSSGLAGGPSSYEQYF
TGTGCCAGCAGCTCCGGACTAGCGGGAGGCCCGAGCTCCTACGAGCAGTACTTC
>TRBV6-4|few|TRBJ1-3|-
CASSSSSGNTIYF
TGTGCCAGCAGTTCGAGCTCTGGAAACACCATATATTTT
>TRBV5-6|-|TRBJ2-7|TRBD2
CASSKGLAGGYRYEQYF
TGTGCCAGCAGCAAAGGACTAGCGGGAGGGTACAGGTACGAGCAGTACTTC
>TRBV7-9|-|TRBJ1-5|-
CASKRNATQHF
TGTGCCAGCAAGAGAAACGCAACCCAGCATTTT
>TRBV6-1|once|TRBJ1-3|-
CASSEISFGNTIYF
TGTGCCAGCAGTGAGATTTCCTTTGGAAACACCATATATTTT
>TRBV11-2|-|TRBJ2-1|TRBD1
CASSFNRGGEQFF
TGTGCCAGCAGCTTTAACAGGGGCGGTGAGCAGTTCTTC
>TRBV7-9|-|TRBJ2-3|-
CAEGQGRLGEEAEDTQYF
TGTGCCGAGGGGCAGGGTCGGTTGGGGGAGGAAGCTGAAGATACGCAGTATTTT